The T cell receptor beta chain described here comes from a study of CD4 T cells in relation to SARS-CoV-2 and coronaviruses. At the level of the study: TCR beta CDR3s were sequenced after roughly 10-day antigen culture of PBMCs. Of the patients, 7 or 8 were male, a few female, two Hispanic. Median patient age was around 40 years, spanning 21 to 72 years.

Data came from immunoSEQ multiplex PCR; TCRdb stores just in-frame clones and leaves some out. The sample shows tens of thousands of clones, 84% of them seen only once. The CDR3 is 14 residues long. Germline V gene sequence: CDR1 SGDLS, CDR2 YYNGEE. V was clipped by 4 bases and J by 5 bases, with 14 bases between them. To note about this clone: The antigen is undetermined.

This sequence was found in an adult with COVID-19. The sample was naive CD4+ T cells from PBMCs, cultured in vitro. Documented subset: naive CD4+ T cells isolated by negative enrichment. The V gene is TRBV9, the J gene TRBJ2-3, with a weak D call TRBD2 (6 bases). This CDR3 is CASSPAEGGDTQYF. The CDR3 DNA sequence: TGTGCCAGCAGCCCAGCGGAGGGAGGAGATACGCAGTATTTT.